These 5 T cell receptor beta chains were sequenced from one sample in a study of T cell repertoires in cytomegalovirus infection. TCRdb re-derived calls from the reads in MiXCR, one entry per CDR3 protein. Of about 160,000 distinct CDR3 sequences listed, about 20% are singletons. Antigen specificity for these receptors is unknown. This specimen was CD8+ T cells from cultured PBMCs, taken from culture after CMV antigen stimulation. Receptors originate from a human donor in good health (CMV status not recorded). Some clones in this sample may be carry-over from other donors' samples.

This clonotype was detected only a few times. The CDR3 loop reads CASSPRDRGTNTGELFF. The DNA for the CDR3 is TGTGCCAGTAGTCCCCGGGACAGGGGGACAAACACCGGGGAGCTGTTTTTT. V usage is TRBV19 and J usage is TRBJ2-2, with 11 bases aligning to TRBD1. This CDR3 contains 17 residues. Per germline, CDR1 LNHDA and CDR2 SQIVND (reference sequence). Germline trimming cut 5 bases from V and 2 bases from J; bases unmatched to any gene: 7.

This clonotype showed up just a few times. The chain is built from TRBV12-3 or TRBV12-4 and TRBJ2-1, with TRBD2 as a possible D gene (5 bases). V lost 1 base to trimming and J lost 9 bases, with 7 bases between them. This CDR3 is 12 amino acids long. This CDR3 is CASSLDGLEQFF. As DNA, the CDR3 is TGTGCCAGCAGTTTAGACGGACTTGAGCAGTTCTTC.

The V gene is TRBV6-2 or TRBV6-3, the J gene TRBJ1-5; D gene ambiguous. V shed 2 bases and J shed 1 base, with 3 bases lying between them. This CDR3 has 13 amino acids. The V gene's germline CDR1 is MNHEY and CDR2 SVGEGT. CDR3: CASSYISNQPQHF. CDR3 DNA sequence: TGTGCCAGCAGTTACATCAGCAATCAGCCCCAGCATTTT.

This clonotype was detected a few times. This rearrangement joins TRBV11-2 to TRBJ2-3; 14 bases are shared with TRBD2. V lost 3 bases, J lost 2 bases, and 4 bases stayed unmatched. Germline CDR1 and CDR2: SGHAT and FQNNGV. The CDR3 contains 17 residues. CDR3 protein: CASSFRLAGGPTDTQYF. In DNA, the CDR3 is TGTGCCAGCAGCTTTCGACTAGCGGGGGGGCCCACAGATACGCAGTATTTT.

The rearrangement links TRBV7-9 to TRBJ1-6; no firm D call. The germline V gene encodes CDR1 SEHNR and CDR2 FQNEAQ (reference sequence). V was cut by 7 bases and J by 2 bases, with 6 bases left in between. The CDR3 extends over 13 amino acids. CDR3: CASTEAYNSPLHF. The CDR3 DNA is TGTGCCAGCACCGAAGCCTATAATTCACCCCTCCACTTT.